A single sample is the source of the 24 T cell receptor beta chains below, sequenced in a study of OX40 agonist ivuxolimab in advanced cancers. The repertoire was sequenced with immunoSEQ multiplex PCR; TCRdb's copy has only in-frame clones and lacks some. In the table there are roughly 22,000 clones, 85% to 90% of which are singletons. Sequences were derived from CD4+ or CD8+ T cells sorted from blood, sampled in a trial of the OX40 agonist ivuxolimab. These receptor sequences come from an adult with an advanced solid tumor such as melanoma, head and neck, liver or kidney cancer.

The chain combines TRBV11-1 with TRBJ1-2; no firm D call. The V end was cut by 1 base, the J end by 0 bases, with 6 bases between. Germline CDR1 is SGHAT and CDR2 is FQDESV (reference sequence). The CDR3 is 14 amino acids. CDR3 loop: CASSLGGANYGYTF. The CDR3 DNA reads as TGTGCCAGCAGCTTAGGCGGAGCTAACTATGGCTACACCTTC.

This chain's CDR3 is CASRRTGGVEGYTF. CDR3 DNA sequence: TGTGCCAGCAGGCGGACAGGGGGAGTGGAAGGCTACACCTTC. The chain is built from TRBV27 and TRBJ1-2; 10 bases are shared with TRBD1. The CDR3 length is 14 residues. Germline lookup yields CDR1 MNHEY and CDR2 SMNVEV (reference sequence). Trimming removed 6 bases from V and 8 bases from J; junction bases left unmatched: 9.

The CDR3 loop reads CASSLQGVYNEQFF. The CDR3 nucleotides are TGTGCCAGCAGTTTACAGGGGGTATACAATGAGCAGTTCTTC. The V gene is TRBV27, the J gene TRBJ2-1, with 7 positions matching TRBD1. The ends lost 2 bases at V and 4 bases at J; junction bases unmatched: 2. Per the germline V gene, CDR1 is MNHEY and CDR2 is SMNVEV (reference sequence). This CDR3 is 14 amino acids long.

The chain recombines TRBV9 with TRBJ1-1; TRBD1 might be the D (5 bases). With 1 base removed from V and 5 bases from J, the gap between germline ends came to 9 bases. Germline V gene lookup returns CDR1 SGDLS and CDR2 YYNGEE. The CDR3 is made up of 13 amino acids. The CDR3 nucleotides read TGTGCCAGCAGCGTACTTGAGGGGACTGAAGCTTTCTTT. Encoded protein: CASSVLEGTEAFF. Full variable domain (missing parts from reference TRBV9 and TRBJ1-1): DSGVTQTPKHLITATGQRVTLRCSPRSGDLSVYWYQQSLDQGLQFLIQYYNGEERAKGNILERFSAQQFPDLHSELNLSSLELGDSALYFCASSVLEGTEAFFGQGTRLTVV.

This clone appeared a single time. V usage is TRBV2 and J usage is TRBJ2-1, with D possibly TRBD1 on 5 matching bases. The germline V gene encodes CDR1 SNHLY and CDR2 FYNNEI. The length of the CDR3 is 16 residues. Trimming took off 4 bases at V and 0 bases at J, with 13 bases between the two ends. The DNA of the CDR3 is TGTGCCAGCAGTGTGTTAGGGGTCCGCTCCTACAATGAGCAGTTCTTC. As protein: CASSVLGVRSYNEQFF.

The rearrangement joins TRBV28 to TRBJ2-7; 8 bases agree with TRBD2. This CDR3 comprises 14 residues. The ends lost 6 bases at V and 7 bases at J; junction bases unmatched: 11. The germline gives CDR1 MDHEN, CDR2 SYDVKM. CDR3 amino acids: CASSPGAGGGEQYF. CDR3 sequence (DNA): TGTGCCAGCAGCCCCGGGGCGGGAGGAGGTGAGCAGTACTTC.

The chain carries TRBV6-5 and TRBJ2-7, with 7 nucleotides matching TRBD2. CDR3 length: 14 amino acids. Germline-derived CDR1 and CDR2 are MNHEY and SVGAGI. Trimming cost V 4 bases and J 2 bases; bases outside gene matches: 5. The DNA for the CDR3 is TGTGCCAGCAGTTTGGGCGGGGGTACCTACGAGCAGTACTTC. It yields the protein CASSLGGGTYEQYF.

The chain recombines TRBV7-9 with TRBJ2-7; D gene unclear. Germline CDR1 reads SEHNR; CDR2 reads FQNEAQ (reference sequence). V dropped 3 bases and J dropped 0 bases, with 15 bases sitting between them. The CDR3 totals 16 residues. The chain's CDR3 is CASSFAAHHSSYEQYF. DNA of the CDR3: TGTGCCAGCAGCTTCGCAGCGCACCACAGCTCCTACGAGCAGTACTTC.

The gene calls are TRBV12-5 and TRBJ1-1; D gene uncertain. Germline CDR1 is LGHNT and CDR2 is FRNRAP. Trimming left V 1 base short and J 2 bases short, with 8 bases between. The CDR3 extends over 14 amino acids. The CDR3: CASGLDSTNTEAFF. The CDR3 DNA reads as TGTGCTAGTGGTTTGGACAGTACAAACACTGAAGCTTTCTTT.

The chain links TRBV7-9 to TRBJ2-5, with D unclear. V dropped 6 bases and J dropped 5 bases, with 19 bases sitting between them. Germline V gene data show CDR1 as SEHNR and CDR2 as FQNEAQ (reference sequence). The CDR3 is 15 residues long. In DNA, the CDR3 is TGTGCCAGCAGTCGACTCTCTATCTTTGGGGAGACCCAGTACTTC. The encoded protein is CASSRLSIFGETQYF.

J is TRBJ2-7 and V is TRBV7-8, with a tentative D call TRBD1 (5 bases). The germline V and J ends were trimmed by 3 bases and 1 base, with 10 bases remaining between them. Per the germline V gene, CDR1 is SGHVS and CDR2 is FQNEAQ. The CDR3 is 14 amino acids. CDR3 coding DNA: TGTGCCAGCAGCTTCTCGGCAGGGTCCTACGAGCAGTACTTC. Translation gives CASSFSAGSYEQYF.

The chain joins TRBV5-6 to TRBJ1-2, with D possibly TRBD1 on 5 matching bases. This CDR3 has 15 residues. Trimming removed 0 bases at V and 4 bases at J, with 13 bases between. Germline CDR1 SGHDT, CDR2 YYEEEE. The CDR3 coding sequence is TGTGCCAGCAGCTTGGGGGCAGGGCGAAGCTATGGCTACACCTTC. Its translation: CASSLGAGRSYGYTF.

The chain is built from TRBV29-1 and TRBJ2-1; D is undetermined. V lost 1 base and J 4 bases, leaving 14 bases between the germline ends. Germline loops: CDR1 SQVTM, CDR2 ANQGSEA. The CDR3 is 15 amino acids. In DNA form, the CDR3 reads TGCAGCGTTGAAGGCCCACCTAAGGCTTACAATGAGCAGTTCTTC. Encoded protein: CSVEGPPKAYNEQFF.

This clone has only a few counts. The V gene is TRBV6-5, the J gene TRBJ2-1; D uncertain. Germline CDR1 reads MNHEY; CDR2 reads SVGAGI. The germline V and J ends were trimmed by 1 base and 6 bases, with 10 bases remaining between them. The CDR3 is 14 residues long. The CDR3 reads CASSYYPDRNEQFF. CDR3 DNA: TGTGCCAGCAGTTACTATCCTGACCGCAATGAGCAGTTCTTC.

This chain links TRBV10-3 with TRBJ2-7; 8 bases line up with TRBD2. Trimming took 5 bases from V and 4 from J; bases not matched to a gene: 7. The CDR3 consists of 14 residues. From germline, CDR1 is ENHRY and CDR2 SYGVKD. The CDR3 bases are TGTGCCATCAGTTCGGGGGGGGCTCGATACGAGCAGTACTTC. Amino acids: CAISSGGARYEQYF.

Only a few counts were recorded for this clone. DNA for the CDR3: TGTGCCAGCAGTTCTCCTGGGACGAGCTATGGCTACACCTTC. Translating it yields CASSSPGTSYGYTF. The chain couples TRBV6-1 to TRBJ1-2; tentatively, D is TRBD1 (5 bases). The CDR3 length is 14 residues. V lost 5 bases, J lost 4 bases, and 14 bases lay in between. Germline CDR1 and CDR2: MNHNS and SASEGT.

This sequence joins TRBV7-8 and TRBJ2-7; 9 positions agree with TRBD1. J gave up 3 bases and V 5 bases, and 8 bases lay outside the gene matches. The CDR3 is made up of 15 amino acids. Germline-derived CDR1 and CDR2 are SGHVS and FQNEAQ. Here the CDR3 DNA reads TGTGCCAGCAGCGTGACCGGGACAGGGAACTACGAGCAGTACTTC. Amino acids: CASSVTGTGNYEQYF.

The rearrangement links TRBV6-5 to TRBJ2-1, with TRBD1 matching 7 bases. CDR1 MNHEY and CDR2 SVGAGI come from the germline V gene. CDR3 size: 13 residues. Unmatched junction bases numbered 5, after V lost 5 bases and J lost 7 bases. This chain's CDR3 is CASSDRVENEQFF. CDR3 DNA sequence: TGTGCCAGCAGTGACAGGGTTGAGAATGAGCAGTTCTTC.

Only a few counts were recorded for this clone. The V gene is TRBV29-1, the J gene TRBJ2-1; TRBD2 matches 13 bases. CDR3 length: 16 amino acids. Germline V CDR1 and CDR2: SQVTM, ANQGSEA. J lost 8 bases, V lost 6 bases, and 13 bases had no gene match. CDR3 loop: CSVRGLAGKRGDEQFF. As DNA, the CDR3 is TGCAGCGTGAGGGGACTAGCGGGAAAAAGAGGGGATGAGCAGTTCTTC.

V gene TRBV11-3 combines with J gene TRBJ2-7; D gene uncertain. The CDR3 is 13 amino acids. The germline V and J ends were trimmed by 0 bases and 2 bases, with 5 bases remaining between them. CDR1 and CDR2 (germline): SGHNT, YENEEA. The chain's CDR3 is CASSLESAYEQYF. The CDR3 DNA reads TGTGCCAGCAGCTTAGAATCGGCCTACGAGCAGTACTTC.

CDR3 sequence (DNA): TGCGCCAGCAGTATCAGCGCCCTTCGCTCCTACGAGCAGTACTTC. It codes for CASSISALRSYEQYF. V and J are TRBV5-1 and TRBJ2-7; D not resolved. CDR1 SGHRS and CDR2 YFSETQ come from the germline V gene. V lost 5 bases and J 0 bases, leaving 15 bases between the germline ends. The CDR3 covers 15 residues.

The V gene is TRBV4-3, the J gene TRBJ2-1, with unresolved D. This CDR3 spans 14 amino acids. V lost 0 bases and J 5 bases, leaving 8 bases between the germline ends. Germline loops: CDR1 LGHNA, CDR2 YSLEER. The CDR3 loop reads CASSQDRIHNEQFF. Written as DNA, the CDR3 is TGCGCCAGCAGCCAAGACAGGATTCACAATGAGCAGTTCTTC.

This clone has a single count. The J gene is TRBJ2-7, the V gene TRBV6-1; D ambiguous. The CDR3 sequence is 11 residues long. V was pared by 10 bases and J by 5 bases, with 12 bases between. CDR1 and CDR2 from the germline V gene are MNHNS and SASEGT. DNA for the CDR3: TGTGCCACCGTGCTAGGTAACGAGCAGTACTTC. This sequence encodes CATVLGNEQYF.

The rearrangement links TRBV27 to TRBJ2-1; perhaps TRBD2 as D (6 bases). The CDR3 length is 15 residues. V was pared by 1 base and J by 8 bases, with 15 bases between. Germline CDR1 reads MNHEY; CDR2 reads SMNVEV (reference sequence). CDR3 amino acids: CASSLLTRILDEQFF. In nucleotides, the CDR3 is TGTGCCAGCAGTTTATTGACTAGAATCTTAGATGAGCAGTTCTTC.